The text below deals with one T cell receptor (beta chain). The data were obtained in a study of OX40 agonist ivuxolimab in advanced cancers. TCRdb's copy holds only in-frame clones and misses some; the assay was immunoSEQ multiplex PCR. The sample lists tens of thousands of clones, 84% occurring once. The length of the CDR3 is 16 residues. Germline values: CDR1 MDHEN, CDR2 SYDVKM. The V and J genes are TRBV28 and TRBJ2-5; 9 bases are shared with TRBD2. Gene TRBJ2-7 matches the end of the DNA better, so the J call may be wrong. Sample: CD4+ or CD8+ T cells sorted from blood, taken in a trial of the OX40 agonist ivuxolimab. This TCR derives from an adult with an advanced solid tumor such as melanoma, head and neck, liver or kidney cancer. CDR3 DNA: TGTGCCAGCAGTTTAACCCCTGCGGGAGGGAATGGCGAGCAGTACTTC. This translates into CASSLTPAGGNGEQYF.